Presented here are 15 T cell receptor beta chains from one specimen sequenced in a study of T cells in tumors after PD-1 blockade. Generated by immunoSEQ multiplex PCR, the TCRdb table keeps only in-frame clones and is missing some. The sample holds fewer than 50,000 clones, 81% seen once. The specimen was PBMCs, collected before anti-PD-1 treatment. These receptors came from a human donor with basal cell carcinoma.

CDR3 nucleotides: TGTGCCAGCAGCGATGGGACAGGGGGCTATGGAAACACCATATATTTT. It codes for CASSDGTGGYGNTIYF. This chain links TRBV9 with TRBJ1-3, with TRBD1 matching 12 bases. V was pared by 3 bases and J by 3 bases, with 4 bases of the junction left unmatched. The CDR3 is 16 residues long. Germline V gene sequence: CDR1 SGDLS, CDR2 YYNGEE. Filled out from reference TRBV9 and TRBJ1-3, the complete variable domain reads DSGVTQTPKHLITATGQRVTLRCSPRSGDLSVYWYQQSLDQGLQFLIQYYNGEERAKGNILERFSAQQFPDLHSELNLSSLELGDSALYFCASSDGTGGYGNTIYFGEGSWLTVV.

The gene calls are TRBV7-9 and TRBJ1-3; D not certain. The germline CDR1 and CDR2 sequences are SEHNR and FQNEAQ (reference sequence). This CDR3 spans 16 amino acids. Between the trimmed V and J ends, which lost 0 bases and 0 bases, there was a span of 9 bases. The chain's CDR3 is CASSLASRISGNTIYF. As DNA, the CDR3 is TGTGCCAGCAGCTTAGCGAGCCGGATCTCTGGAAACACCATATATTTT.

The V call is TRBV6-5, the J call TRBJ2-3; the match to TRBD2 covers 9 bases. The V segment lost 0 bases and the J segment 2 bases; nucleotides outside the gene matches: 3. CDR3 length equals 16 residues. The germline gives CDR1 MNHEY, CDR2 SVGAGI. This CDR3 is CASSYSLAGTTDTQYF. The CDR3 DNA is TGTGCCAGCAGTTACTCCCTAGCGGGGACCACAGATACGCAGTATTTT.

The V and J genes are TRBV6-2 or TRBV6-3 and TRBJ1-5; no firm D call. This CDR3 comprises 13 residues. The V end lost 4 bases, the J end lost 9 bases, and 13 bases lay between the germline ends. CDR1 is MNHEY, CDR2 SVGEGT, per germline. CDR3 nucleotide sequence: TGTGCCAGCAGTTTCATCGGGGATAGGCCCCAGCATTTT. Translating it yields CASSFIGDRPQHF.

V and J are TRBV11-1 and TRBJ2-1, with D possibly TRBD2 on 5 matching bases. This CDR3 has 16 residues. The ends were cut back, 1 base at V and 7 bases at J, with 17 bases in the middle. The germline CDR1 and CDR2 sequences are SGHAT and FQDESV (reference sequence). The CDR3 DNA follows: TGTGCCAGCAGCTTAGATGTTAATGTGGGAGCAAATGAGCAGTTCTTC. Translated: CASSLDVNVGANEQFF.

This CDR3 reads CASSLGQGLGALHF. The CDR3 nucleotides are TGTGCCAGCAGCCTCGGACAGGGCCTGGGGGCCCTCCACTTT. This chain joins TRBV11-1 and TRBJ1-6; 8 bases fit TRBD1. CDR3 length: 14 amino acids. With 5 bases clipped from V and 14 bases from J, the junction kept 11 bases outside the gene matches. CDR1 is SGHAT and CDR2 is FQDESV in the germline V gene (reference sequence).

The chain couples TRBV4-1 to TRBJ1-4, with unresolved D. The CDR3 length is 14 residues. The germline V gene has CDR1 MGHRA and CDR2 YSYEKL. The ends were cut back, 0 bases at V and 9 bases at J, with 11 bases in the middle. CDR3 DNA: TGCGCCAGCAGCCAAGACCCGCAGGATCAAAAACTGTTTTTT. Protein product: CASSQDPQDQKLFF.

V is TRBV28 and J is TRBJ1-1, with TRBD1 as a possible D gene (6 bases). V lost 5 bases and J lost 1, with 8 bases in between. Germline-derived CDR1 and CDR2 are MDHEN and SYDVKM. The length of the CDR3 is 13 residues. CDR3 amino acids: CASSLGQNTEAFF. CDR3 nucleotides: TGTGCCAGCAGTCTGGGACAGAACACTGAAGCTTTCTTT.

V and J are TRBV9 and TRBJ1-6; possibly TRBD1 for D (5 bases). Looked up from germline, CDR1 is SGDLS and CDR2 is YYNGEE. The CDR3 consists of 14 residues. V shed 0 bases and J shed 7 bases, with 8 bases lying between them. The CDR3 DNA is TGTGCCAGCAGCGTAGCCAGGGAAAATTCACCCCTCCACTTT. Amino acids: CASSVARENSPLHF.

J is TRBJ1-5 and V is TRBV28; no reliable D call. Germline V gives CDR1 MDHEN, CDR2 SYDVKM. The V end was cut by 2 bases, the J end by 0 bases, with 2 bases between. CDR3 length: 13 amino acids. The CDR3 DNA reads as TGTGCCAGCAGTTTAGTTAGCAATCAGCCCCAGCATTTT. It specifies CASSLVSNQPQHF.

The rearrangement uses TRBV6-6 and TRBJ1-5; the match to TRBD1 covers 7 bases. This CDR3 comprises 13 residues. Germline CDR1 and CDR2: MNHNY and SVGAGI (reference sequence). V lost 6 bases and J lost 9; bases outside the gene matches: 8. The DNA of the CDR3 is TGTGCCAGCAGCTCACAGGGGCGGCGGCCCCAGCATTTT. It specifies CASSSQGRRPQHF.

The chain recombines TRBV29-1 with TRBJ1-1; D is uncertain. Germline loops: CDR1 SQVTM, CDR2 ANQGSEA. V lost 3 bases, J lost 10 bases, and 15 bases lay in between. This CDR3 comprises 12 residues. The CDR3 reads CSVEMSGGRAFF. The DNA of the CDR3 is TGCAGCGTTGAGATGTCGGGAGGTCGAGCTTTCTTT. The full variable domain, with the rest looked up from reference TRBV29-1 and TRBJ1-1, is SAVISQKPSRDICQRGTSLTIQCQVDSQVTMMFWYRQQPGQSLTLIATANQGSEATYESGFVIDKFPISRPNLTFSTLTVSNMSPEDSSIYLCSVEMSGGRAFFGQGTRLTVV.

This clone was found a few times. The chain recombines TRBV3-1 (or the pseudogene TRBV3-2) with TRBJ1-1; D gene ambiguous. Trimming pared 4 bases from V and 1 base from J, leaving 13 bases between. The CDR3 sequence is 15 residues long. CDR1 and CDR2 from the germline V gene are LGHDT and YNNKEL (reference sequence). Written as DNA, the CDR3 is TGTGCCAGCAGCCCCCTTCTAATACAGAACACTGAAGCTTTCTTT. Protein product: CASSPLLIQNTEAFF.

The chain recombines TRBV19 with TRBJ2-3; no reliable D call. This CDR3 is built from 14 residues. In germline, CDR1 is LNHDA, CDR2 SQIVND (reference sequence). The V end was cut by 6 bases, the J end by 2 bases, with 12 bases between. The CDR3 coding sequence is TGTGCCAGTAGGTCCCGACTTTACACAGATACGCAGTATTTT. Translation: CASRSRLYTDTQYF.

This sequence joins TRBV24-1 and TRBJ1-2, with D perhaps TRBD1 (6 bases). Germline V CDR1 and CDR2: KGHDR, SFDVKD. V lost 3 bases and J lost 5, with 12 bases in between. The CDR3 spans 14 residues. The CDR3 coding sequence is TGTGCCACCAGTGATGCGGACAGCCGATATGGCTACACCTTC. Its protein is CATSDADSRYGYTF.